Included here is one T cell receptor beta chain sequence, with context. In germline, CDR1 is SGHNT, CDR2 YYREEE (reference sequence). CDR3 length: 15 residues. This sample was included in a study of monozygotic twins with inflammatory bowel disease. Generation of cDNA took place in eight separate reactions per sample. A template switching step added UMIs, each with a 6-nucleotide sample barcode. Reprocessing the 5' RACE reads, TCRdb reports a single entry for every CDR3 protein and omits DNA. Its table lists over 150,000 distinct CDR3 sequences. The specimen was blood. The clonotype was recovered from a human donor with ulcerative colitis or Crohn's disease, or a healthy co-twin of an affected twin (not recorded which). The chain combines TRBV5-4 with TRBJ2-7; the TCRdb D gene call, TRBD2, has no DNA to confirm it. The CDR3 sequence: CASSLPGTSAYEQYF.